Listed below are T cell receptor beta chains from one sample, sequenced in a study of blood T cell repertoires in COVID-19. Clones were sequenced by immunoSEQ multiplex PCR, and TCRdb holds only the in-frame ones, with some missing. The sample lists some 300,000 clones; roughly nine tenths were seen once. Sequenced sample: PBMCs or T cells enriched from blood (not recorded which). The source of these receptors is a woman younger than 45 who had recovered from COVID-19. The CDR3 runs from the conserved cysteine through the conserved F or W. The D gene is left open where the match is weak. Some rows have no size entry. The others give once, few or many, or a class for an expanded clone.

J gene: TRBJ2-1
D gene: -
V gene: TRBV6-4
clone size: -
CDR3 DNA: TGTGCCAGCAGTGACACCTCCCTTATCGGGGTAGGCAATGAGCAGTTCTTC
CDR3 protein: CASSDTSLIGVGNEQFF

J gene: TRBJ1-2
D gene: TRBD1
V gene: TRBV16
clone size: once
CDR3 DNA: TGTGCCAGCAGCCAAGGGACAGACTATGGCTACACCTTC
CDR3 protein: CASSQGTDYGYTF

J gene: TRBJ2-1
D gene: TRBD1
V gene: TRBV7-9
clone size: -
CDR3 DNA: TGTGCCAGCAGCCTAATCCGGGACAGCGATTACAATGAGCAGTTCTTC
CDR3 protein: CASSLIRDSDYNEQFF

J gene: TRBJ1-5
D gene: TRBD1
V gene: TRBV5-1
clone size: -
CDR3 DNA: TGCGCCAGCAGTCCAACGGGACAGGAAAATCAGCCCCAGCATTTT
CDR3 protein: CASSPTGQENQPQHF

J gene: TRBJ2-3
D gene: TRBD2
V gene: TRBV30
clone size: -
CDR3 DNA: TGTGCCAGCCACGGGGGGTATAGCACAGATACGCAGTATTTT
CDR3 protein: CASHGGYSTDTQYF

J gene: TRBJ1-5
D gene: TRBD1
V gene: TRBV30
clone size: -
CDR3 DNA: TGTGCCTGGAGTAAACCGGGACAGAGCAATCAGCCCCAGCATTTT
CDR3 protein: CAWSKPGQSNQPQHF

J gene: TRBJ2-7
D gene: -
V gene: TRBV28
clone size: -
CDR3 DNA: TGTGCCAGCAGTTCCCCCCCCCGGGGGTTCTGGGAGCAGTACTTC
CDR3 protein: CASSSPPRGFWEQYF

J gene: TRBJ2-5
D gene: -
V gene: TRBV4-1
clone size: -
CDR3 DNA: TGCGCCAGCAGCCAGCCGGGTGCTGGACAGCCGGCGTCCCCCCAAGAGACCCAGTACTTC
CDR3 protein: CASSQPGAGQPASPQETQYF

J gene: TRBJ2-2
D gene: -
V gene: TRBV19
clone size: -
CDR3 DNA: TGTGCCACCCCCGGAGTGATCGCCGGGGAGCTGTTTTTT
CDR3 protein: CATPGVIAGELFF

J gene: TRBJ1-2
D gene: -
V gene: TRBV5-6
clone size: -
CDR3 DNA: TGTGCCAGCAGCCCCCCCGGGGAACGGGACTATGGCTACACCTTC
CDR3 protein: CASSPPGERDYGYTF

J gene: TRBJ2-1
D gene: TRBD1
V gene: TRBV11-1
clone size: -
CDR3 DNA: TGTGCCAGCAGCTCCCCCGGGACAGCCTTCAATGAGCAGTTCTTC
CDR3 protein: CASSSPGTAFNEQFF

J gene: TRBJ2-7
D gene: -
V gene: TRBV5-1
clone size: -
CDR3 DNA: TGCGCCAGCAGCCCAGGGTACGAGCAGTACTTC
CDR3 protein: CASSPGYEQYF

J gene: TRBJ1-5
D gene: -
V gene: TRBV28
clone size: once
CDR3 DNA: TGTGCCAGCAGTTCGCCAGGGATTACCAATCAGCCCCAGCATTTT
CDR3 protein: CASSSPGITNQPQHF

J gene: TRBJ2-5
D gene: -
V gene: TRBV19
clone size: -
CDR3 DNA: TGTGCCAGTAGTATAGGAACGACAGGTGGAGAGACCCAGTACTTC
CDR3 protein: CASSIGTTGGETQYF

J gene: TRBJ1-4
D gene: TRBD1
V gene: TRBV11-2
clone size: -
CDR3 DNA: TGTGCCAGCAGCCCACGGACAGGCATCAGAGAAAAACTGTTTTTT
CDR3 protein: CASSPRTGIREKLFF

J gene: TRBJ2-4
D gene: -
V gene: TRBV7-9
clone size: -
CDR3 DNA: TGTGCCAGCAGCTTCGGTACCAAAAACATTCAGTACTTC
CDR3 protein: CASSFGTKNIQYF

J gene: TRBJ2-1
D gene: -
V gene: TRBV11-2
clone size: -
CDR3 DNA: TGTGCCAGCAGCTTACATGGCGGGGGCGTCTACAATGAGCAGTTCTTC
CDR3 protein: CASSLHGGGVYNEQFF

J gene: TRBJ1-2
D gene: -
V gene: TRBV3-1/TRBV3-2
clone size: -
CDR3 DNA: TGTGCCAGCAGCCAAGCGGCTCCGGGGGTAGACTATGGCTACACCTTC
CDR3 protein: CASSQAAPGVDYGYTF

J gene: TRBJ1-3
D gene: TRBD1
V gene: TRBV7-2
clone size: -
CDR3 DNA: TGTGCCAGCAGCCACGGACAGGGCTACTCTGGAAACACCATATATTTT
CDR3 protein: CASSHGQGYSGNTIYF

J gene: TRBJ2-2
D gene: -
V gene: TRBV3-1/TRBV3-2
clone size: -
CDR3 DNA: TGTGCCAGTTCAGACGGGACGAACACCGGGGAGCTGTTTTTT
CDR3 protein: CASSDGTNTGELFF

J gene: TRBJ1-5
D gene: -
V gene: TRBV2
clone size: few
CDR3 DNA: TGTGCCAGCAGTGAAGCGCGCGGTCAGCCCCAGCATTTT
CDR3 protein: CASSEARGQPQHF

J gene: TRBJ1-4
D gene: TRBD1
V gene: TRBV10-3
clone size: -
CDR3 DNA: TGTGCCATCAGTGAGATTCGACAGGGGGCTAAAGGAAAACTGTTTTTT
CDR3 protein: CAISEIRQGAKGKLFF

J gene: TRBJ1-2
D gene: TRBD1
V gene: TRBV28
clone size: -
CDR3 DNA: TGTGCCAGCAGACTTTCCGGGACAGGGGTCGGTGGCTACACCTTC
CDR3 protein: CASRLSGTGVGGYTF